This T cell receptor beta chain came from a study of cytomegalovirus exposure and HLA in healthy donors. Whole-study findings and limits: HLA alleles showed associations with roughly 17,000 TCR beta sequences in a later analysis, at a 0.05 false discovery rate. Reported findings show TCR beta sequences accurately forecast HLA-A and HLA-B alleles in most subjects. Common viral pathogens (according to a later analysis) appeared linked to several of the most significant clusters.

Amplification used 60 Vbeta primers and 13 Jbeta primers. Assay used: immunoSEQ multiplex PCR; TCRdb lists only in-frame clones, some missing. This table has roughly 140,000 clones, 80% to 90% appearing once. On this clone: Its target is not known.

Source material: PBMCs. This sequence was found in a boy aged 2 to 10 in good health and CMV-seronegative.

CDR3 sequence: CASSVGLEDTQYF. CDR3 DNA sequence: TGTGCCAGCAGCGTAGGGTTGGAGGATACGCAGTATTTT. The genes are TRBV9 and TRBJ2-3; D gene ambiguous. The CDR3 has 13 amino acids. Germline CDR1 and CDR2: SGDLS and YYNGEE. V dropped 0 bases and J dropped 6 bases, with 8 bases sitting between them. The variable domain in full, with the rest retrieved from reference TRBV9 and TRBJ2-3, is DSGVTQTPKHLITATGQRVTLRCSPRSGDLSVYWYQQSLDQGLQFLIQYYNGEERAKGNILERFSAQQFPDLHSELNLSSLELGDSALYFCASSVGLEDTQYFGPGTRLTVL.